These T cell receptor beta chains were read from a single sample in a study of blood T cell repertoires in COVID-19. Assay: immunoSEQ multiplex PCR; the TCRdb copy retains only in-frame clones and omits some. This sample yields over 50,000 clones, of which almost 85% are seen a single time; about 16% belongs to the top ten. Sequenced: peripheral blood. All receptors derive from a man between 60 and 75 years old with COVID-19, enrolled during active disease. Both conserved end residues are part of each CDR3. Each record gives: CDR3 DNA, CDR3 protein, clone size, V gene, J gene, D gene. A D gene is named only where the DNA matches it firmly. Part of the rows lack a size; the others show once, few, many or a class for expanded clones.

CDR3nt: TGTGCCAGCAGCGTAGGGGGGCCTTCCTACGAGCAGTACTTC; CDR3aa: CASSVGGPSYEQYF; abundance: -; v_gene: TRBV9; j_gene: TRBJ2-7; d_gene: -
CDR3nt: TGTGCCAGCACCTACAGCCCGGTCGATTCACCCCTCCACTTT; CDR3aa: CASTYSPVDSPLHF; abundance: -; v_gene: TRBV6-6; j_gene: TRBJ1-6; d_gene: -
CDR3nt: TGTGCCAGCAGCCTCATAGCGGGAGGGGGCAACGAGCAGTACTTC; CDR3aa: CASSLIAGGGNEQYF; abundance: -; v_gene: TRBV3-1/TRBV3-2; j_gene: TRBJ2-7; d_gene: TRBD2
CDR3nt: TGTGCCACCAGCAGTGGACTAGAAACAGATACGCAGTATTTT; CDR3aa: CATSSGLETDTQYF; abundance: -; v_gene: TRBV15; j_gene: TRBJ2-3; d_gene: TRBD2
CDR3nt: TGTGCCAGCAGCCTAGGTGGAAACACCATATATTTT; CDR3aa: CASSLGGNTIYF; abundance: -; v_gene: TRBV5-6; j_gene: TRBJ1-3; d_gene: -
CDR3nt: TGTGCCAGCAGCGCCCCAGGGGGCGCTGACACTGAAGCTTTCTTT; CDR3aa: CASSAPGGADTEAFF; abundance: -; v_gene: TRBV9; j_gene: TRBJ1-1; d_gene: TRBD1
CDR3nt: TGTGCCAGCAGTCCTGACAGTCAAGGGCCCCAGTACTTC; CDR3aa: CASSPDSQGPQYF; abundance: -; v_gene: TRBV6-5; j_gene: TRBJ2-5; d_gene: -
CDR3nt: TGTGCCAGTAGTTTCATGGGGGAGGATTCACCCCTCCACTTT; CDR3aa: CASSFMGEDSPLHF; abundance: -; v_gene: TRBV19; j_gene: TRBJ1-6; d_gene: -
CDR3nt: TGTGCCAGCAGTAAAAGCGGGACTAGCGGAGTAGGAGGTCAGTTCTTC; CDR3aa: CASSKSGTSGVGGQFF; abundance: -; v_gene: TRBV6-2/TRBV6-3; j_gene: TRBJ2-1; d_gene: TRBD2
CDR3nt: TGCGCCAGCAGCACAGGGACAGGGGTGGATGAAAAACTGTTTTTT; CDR3aa: CASSTGTGVDEKLFF; abundance: -; v_gene: TRBV5-1; j_gene: TRBJ1-4; d_gene: TRBD1
CDR3nt: TGTGCCAGCAGCTACAGGGGATCGGATTCACCCCTCCACTTT; CDR3aa: CASSYRGSDSPLHF; abundance: -; v_gene: TRBV5-6; j_gene: TRBJ1-6; d_gene: TRBD1
CDR3nt: TGTGCTAGTGGTTTGGTAGTGGGGAAAGAACCTCAACGGGGGACCGGGGAGCTGTTTTTT; CDR3aa: CASGLVVGKEPQRGTGELFF; abundance: -; v_gene: TRBV12-5; j_gene: TRBJ2-2; d_gene: -
CDR3nt: TGTGCCAGCAGCTTAGGTACAGGGGGAATCTACGAGCAGTACTTC; CDR3aa: CASSLGTGGIYEQYF; abundance: -; v_gene: TRBV5-5; j_gene: TRBJ2-7; d_gene: TRBD1
CDR3nt: TGTGCCTGGAGCTCAGGGGGCTATAATTCACCCCTCCACTTT; CDR3aa: CAWSSGGYNSPLHF; abundance: medium-sized; v_gene: TRBV30; j_gene: TRBJ1-6; d_gene: TRBD1
CDR3nt: TGTGCCAGCAGCTCATGGACAGGGCGAAATTCACCCCTCCACTTT; CDR3aa: CASSSWTGRNSPLHF; abundance: -; v_gene: TRBV5-5; j_gene: TRBJ1-6; d_gene: TRBD1
CDR3nt: TGTGCCAGCAGCCAGGTCACTAGGTCAGACCTCTACGAGCAGTACTTC; CDR3aa: CASSQVTRSDLYEQYF; abundance: -; v_gene: TRBV3-1/TRBV3-2; j_gene: TRBJ2-7; d_gene: -
CDR3nt: TGTGCCAGCAGTTTAGTACGCGGGGGCAATCAGCCCCAGCATTTT; CDR3aa: CASSLVRGGNQPQHF; abundance: -; v_gene: TRBV28; j_gene: TRBJ1-5; d_gene: -
CDR3nt: TGTGCCAGCAGCGTAGGCACGAGGTGGGCGGGAACTCAAGAGACCCAGTACTTC; CDR3aa: CASSVGTRWAGTQETQYF; abundance: -; v_gene: TRBV9; j_gene: TRBJ2-5; d_gene: -
CDR3nt: TGTGCCAGCAGCGTAGGTGGACAGGGGACTGAAGCTTTCTTT; CDR3aa: CASSVGGQGTEAFF; abundance: -; v_gene: TRBV9; j_gene: TRBJ1-1; d_gene: TRBD1
CDR3nt: TGTGCCAGCAGCCTAAACAGGGGGCGCACTGAAGCTTTCTTT; CDR3aa: CASSLNRGRTEAFF; abundance: -; v_gene: TRBV14; j_gene: TRBJ1-1; d_gene: TRBD1
CDR3nt: TGTGCCAGCAGTGAGGGCAGCTTGAACACTGAAGCTTTCTTT; CDR3aa: CASSEGSLNTEAFF; abundance: once; v_gene: TRBV6-1; j_gene: TRBJ1-1; d_gene: -
CDR3nt: TGTGCCAGCAAGCGGGGTGCAACTAATGAAAAACTGTTTTTT; CDR3aa: CASKRGATNEKLFF; abundance: -; v_gene: TRBV6-5; j_gene: TRBJ1-4; d_gene: -
CDR3nt: TGTGCCAGCAGCTCCAAGGGACAGGGTAACACTGAAGCTTTCTTT; CDR3aa: CASSSKGQGNTEAFF; abundance: -; v_gene: TRBV7-9; j_gene: TRBJ1-1; d_gene: TRBD1
CDR3nt: TGTGCCAGCAGCGATAACCAACCTAGGGGGCCAGCTTTCTTT; CDR3aa: CASSDNQPRGPAFF; abundance: once; v_gene: TRBV5-6; j_gene: TRBJ1-1; d_gene: TRBD1
CDR3nt: TGTGCCAGCAGCTACAGGGTCCGGGACGAGCAGTACTTC; CDR3aa: CASSYRVRDEQYF; abundance: -; v_gene: TRBV5-6; j_gene: TRBJ2-7; d_gene: -
CDR3nt: TGTGCCAGCAGTTCCTATGGTGGCACTGAAGCTTTCTTT; CDR3aa: CASSSYGGTEAFF; abundance: -; v_gene: TRBV12-3/TRBV12-4; j_gene: TRBJ1-1; d_gene: -
CDR3nt: TGTGCCAGCAGTCCCCGACAGGGTTATTACGAGCAGTACTTC; CDR3aa: CASSPRQGYYEQYF; abundance: once; v_gene: TRBV6-5; j_gene: TRBJ2-7; d_gene: TRBD1
CDR3nt: TGTGCCAGTCCCGCTCCCAGAAGCTATGGCTACACCTTC; CDR3aa: CASPAPRSYGYTF; abundance: -; v_gene: TRBV6-5; j_gene: TRBJ1-2; d_gene: -
CDR3nt: TGTGCCAGCAGACCGGGACTAGGCTACAATGAGCAGTTCTTC; CDR3aa: CASRPGLGYNEQFF; abundance: -; v_gene: TRBV2; j_gene: TRBJ2-1; d_gene: TRBD2
CDR3nt: TGTGCCAGCTCACCGGGCGCGACCGGGGAGCTGTTTTTT; CDR3aa: CASSPGATGELFF; abundance: -; v_gene: TRBV18; j_gene: TRBJ2-2; d_gene: -
CDR3nt: TGCGCCAGCAGTGAGTCTGTCGGCGCGGGGGGCTACACCTTC; CDR3aa: CASSESVGAGGYTF; abundance: -; v_gene: TRBV10-1; j_gene: TRBJ1-2; d_gene: -
CDR3nt: TGTGCCAGCAGTACAACCACCGGGGAGCTGTTTTTT; CDR3aa: CASSTTTGELFF; abundance: -; v_gene: TRBV6-5; j_gene: TRBJ2-2; d_gene: -
CDR3nt: TGTGCCACCGCCTCCGTGACAGGGGGCAATTCACCCCTCCACTTT; CDR3aa: CATASVTGGNSPLHF; abundance: -; v_gene: TRBV2; j_gene: TRBJ1-6; d_gene: TRBD1
CDR3nt: TGTGCCAGTTCCAATACCGGGACAGCTCAGCCCCAGCATTTT; CDR3aa: CASSNTGTAQPQHF; abundance: -; v_gene: TRBV19; j_gene: TRBJ1-5; d_gene: TRBD1
CDR3nt: TGTGCCAGCAGCCAAGTAATAAGGAGCGGGAATGAGCAGTTCTTC; CDR3aa: CASSQVIRSGNEQFF; abundance: -; v_gene: TRBV3-1/TRBV3-2; j_gene: TRBJ2-1; d_gene: -
CDR3nt: TGTGCTAGTGGTAAGGGGGCGGGAACTAGCACAGATACGCAGTATTTT; CDR3aa: CASGKGAGTSTDTQYF; abundance: -; v_gene: TRBV12-5; j_gene: TRBJ2-3; d_gene: -
CDR3nt: TGTGCCAGCAGCCTCCAGACAGGGGGAGAGACCCAGTACTTC; CDR3aa: CASSLQTGGETQYF; abundance: -; v_gene: TRBV7-2; j_gene: TRBJ2-5; d_gene: TRBD1
CDR3nt: TGTGCCAGCAGGAGTACAGGGGGCCAAGGTCATTTGAGCGGGGAAAAACTGTTTTTT; CDR3aa: CASRSTGGQGHLSGEKLFF; abundance: few; v_gene: TRBV3-1/TRBV3-2; j_gene: TRBJ1-4; d_gene: TRBD1
CDR3nt: TGCAGTGCTAGAGTAATCGGGGAGCTGTTTTTT; CDR3aa: CSARVIGELFF; abundance: -; v_gene: TRBV20-1; j_gene: TRBJ2-2; d_gene: -
CDR3nt: TGTGCCACCAGTGATTTGGGGGACAGGTCGAGCACAGATACGCAGTATTTT; CDR3aa: CATSDLGDRSSTDTQYF; abundance: once; v_gene: TRBV24-1; j_gene: TRBJ2-3; d_gene: TRBD1
CDR3nt: TGTGCCAGCAGCTTAAACAGGGTTGAGGAAAAACTGTTTTTT; CDR3aa: CASSLNRVEEKLFF; abundance: -; v_gene: TRBV3-1/TRBV3-2; j_gene: TRBJ1-4; d_gene: -
CDR3nt: TGTGCCAGCAGCTTAGCGGGGGGGTGGAACTACGAGCAGTACTTC; CDR3aa: CASSLAGGWNYEQYF; abundance: -; v_gene: TRBV7-3; j_gene: TRBJ2-7; d_gene: TRBD2
CDR3nt: TGCGCCAGCAGATCGACAGGGAACACTGAAGCTTTCTTT; CDR3aa: CASRSTGNTEAFF; abundance: many; v_gene: TRBV5-1; j_gene: TRBJ1-1; d_gene: -
CDR3nt: TGTGCCAGTAGCTCGGTCGGAGCGGCGGCAGATACGCAGTATTTT; CDR3aa: CASSSVGAAADTQYF; abundance: -; v_gene: TRBV19; j_gene: TRBJ2-3; d_gene: -
CDR3nt: TGTGCCAGCACTTATCAGGGGGGCACTGAAGCTTTCTTT; CDR3aa: CASTYQGGTEAFF; abundance: -; v_gene: TRBV2; j_gene: TRBJ1-1; d_gene: TRBD1
CDR3nt: TGTGCCAGCAGCTTAGGGACTGACACCGGGGAGCTGTTTTTT; CDR3aa: CASSLGTDTGELFF; abundance: -; v_gene: TRBV7-2; j_gene: TRBJ2-2; d_gene: -
CDR3nt: TGTGCCAGCAGCCCAGGGACAGACCTCCAAAGCTCCTACGAGCAGTACTTC; CDR3aa: CASSPGTDLQSSYEQYF; abundance: -; v_gene: TRBV11-3; j_gene: TRBJ2-7; d_gene: TRBD1
CDR3nt: TGTGCCAGCAGTTACGGTAACAACTACGAGCAGTACTTC; CDR3aa: CASSYGNNYEQYF; abundance: -; v_gene: TRBV6-5; j_gene: TRBJ2-7; d_gene: -
CDR3nt: TGTGCCAGCAGTTACGCGTCGGGGTCAGGGGGCGGCTACACCTTC; CDR3aa: CASSYASGSGGGYTF; abundance: -; v_gene: TRBV6-5; j_gene: TRBJ1-2; d_gene: TRBD1
CDR3nt: TGTGCCAGCAGTTCAGGGGAAAGCTATGGCTACACCTTC; CDR3aa: CASSSGESYGYTF; abundance: -; v_gene: TRBV28; j_gene: TRBJ1-2; d_gene: -
CDR3nt: TGTGCCAGCGCCAGCAGGGTACAATTTGAAAAACTGTTTTTT; CDR3aa: CASASRVQFEKLFF; abundance: -; v_gene: TRBV6-5; j_gene: TRBJ1-4; d_gene: -
CDR3nt: TGTGCCAGCAGTTACTCCGGGACAGGGTACGAGACCCAGTACTTC; CDR3aa: CASSYSGTGYETQYF; abundance: -; v_gene: TRBV6-2/TRBV6-3; j_gene: TRBJ2-5; d_gene: TRBD1
CDR3nt: TGTGCCAGCAGTCTTACCGGGACAGCAAATTCACCCCTCCACTTT; CDR3aa: CASSLTGTANSPLHF; abundance: -; v_gene: TRBV6-5; j_gene: TRBJ1-6; d_gene: TRBD1
CDR3nt: TGTGCCAGCAGCTTAACACCCAAAAGAAACACCATATATTTT; CDR3aa: CASSLTPKRNTIYF; abundance: -; v_gene: TRBV13; j_gene: TRBJ1-3; d_gene: -
CDR3nt: TGTGCCAGTAACTTCGGGATCGGCAATCAGCCCCAGCATTTT; CDR3aa: CASNFGIGNQPQHF; abundance: -; v_gene: TRBV19; j_gene: TRBJ1-5; d_gene: -
CDR3nt: TGTGCCAGCAGCTCCTCCCCCGCGGGAGCCAACAATGAGCAGTTCTTC; CDR3aa: CASSSSPAGANNEQFF; abundance: -; v_gene: TRBV7-3; j_gene: TRBJ2-1; d_gene: TRBD2
CDR3nt: TGTGCCAGCAGTCGCGGACAGGGGCATCAGCCCCAGCATTTT; CDR3aa: CASSRGQGHQPQHF; abundance: -; v_gene: TRBV6-5; j_gene: TRBJ1-5; d_gene: TRBD1
CDR3nt: TGTGCCAGCAGTCCCCGGGGGACTAGCGGGACCCTAACCTACAATGAGCAGTTCTTC; CDR3aa: CASSPRGTSGTLTYNEQFF; abundance: -; v_gene: TRBV11-3; j_gene: TRBJ2-1; d_gene: TRBD2
CDR3nt: TGTGCCACCTCCAGGGATGGAGAGACCCAGTACTTC; CDR3aa: CATSRDGETQYF; abundance: -; v_gene: TRBV10-3; j_gene: TRBJ2-5; d_gene: -
CDR3nt: TGTGCCAGCTCACCCAACCGGGACAGGGGCTACAATGAGCAGTTCTTC; CDR3aa: CASSPNRDRGYNEQFF; abundance: -; v_gene: TRBV18; j_gene: TRBJ2-1; d_gene: TRBD1